The rows below give T cell receptor beta chains drawn from one sample of a study of regulatory T cells in long-lasting Graves disease. MiXCR, run by TCRdb on the multiplex PCR reads, gives a single entry per CDR3 protein. The table lists 400,000 to 550,000 distinct CDR3 sequences, about 15% of them singletons. These same data were also listed under a study on T cells in Graves' hyperthyroidism and ophthalmopathy.

Source: peripheral blood mononuclear cells (PBMCs), taken at new diagnosis, from a patient treated with antithyroid drugs. These receptors were taken from a woman aged 25 to 45 with Graves disease. Each CDR3 is given with its conserved first and last residue. Each record gives: clone size, D gene, V gene, J gene, CDR3 protein, CDR3 DNA. The D gene is left open where the match is weak. Clone size appears in some rows only: once, few, many, or a class for an expanded clone.

few,NA,TRBV14,TRBJ2-4,CASSQDHIQYF,TGTGCCAGCAGCCAGGACCACATTCAGTACTTC
many,TRBD1,TRBV11-1,TRBJ2-7,CASSRGLDRTYEQYF,TGTGCCAGCAGCCGCGGTTTGGACAGGACCTACGAGCAGTACTTC
few,TRBD1,TRBV27,TRBJ1-2,CASSPRQGGYGYTF,TGTGCCAGCAGTCCCAGACAGGGGGGCTATGGCTACACCTTC
many,NA,TRBV30,TRBJ1-2,CAWSVRFSGANYGYTF,TGTGCCTGGAGTGTTAGATTTTCGGGAGCTAACTATGGCTACACCTTC
few,NA,TRBV19,TRBJ2-7,CASSIAAGWSYEQYF,TGTGCCAGTAGCATTGCGGCCGGGTGGTCCTACGAGCAGTACTTC
many,TRBD2,TRBV15,TRBJ2-1,CATSREAPGLVNEQFF,TGTGCCACCAGCAGAGAAGCGCCGGGACTAGTCAATGAGCAGTTCTTC
many,NA,TRBV30,TRBJ2-7,CAWSVSENEQYF,TGTGCCTGGAGTGTATCAGAGAACGAGCAGTACTTC
many,NA,TRBV29-1,TRBJ1-2,CSVERPGTSYTF,TGCAGCGTTGAAAGGCCAGGGACGAGCTACACCTTC
many,NA,TRBV28,TRBJ2-7,CASSLKDSSYEQYF,TGTGCCAGCAGTTTAAAGGACAGCTCCTACGAGCAGTACTTC
many,NA,TRBV12-3/TRBV12-4,TRBJ2-1,CASRDDSTAPEQFF,TGTGCCAGCAGGGACGACTCAACAGCACCTGAGCAGTTCTTC
NA,NA,TRBV11-1,TRBJ1-3,CASAGTSGNTIYF,TGTGCCAGCGCCGGGACCTCTGGAAACACCATATATTTT
many,TRBD1,TRBV30,TRBJ2-5,CAWSADREETQYF,TGTGCCTGGAGTGCGGACAGGGAAGAGACCCAGTACTTC
many,NA,TRBV28,TRBJ2-6,CASSLNVNVLTF,TGTGCCAGCAGTTTAAACGTCAACGTCCTGACTTTC
many,TRBD1,TRBV27,TRBJ2-7,CASSLRQGPYEQYF,TGTGCCAGCAGTTTAAGACAGGGGCCCTACGAGCAGTACTTC
few,TRBD1,TRBV12-3/TRBV12-4,TRBJ2-7,CASTWTGDEQYF,TGTGCCAGCACCTGGACAGGGGACGAGCAGTACTTC
NA,TRBD2,TRBV19,TRBJ2-2,CASSMPGGSGNTGELFF,TGTGCCAGTAGTATGCCGGGGGGAAGTGGAAACACCGGGGAGCTGTTTTTT
many,NA,TRBV30,TRBJ2-2,CAWEDIRELFF,TGTGCCTGGGAGGACATCCGGGAGCTGTTTTTT
NA,NA,TRBV18,TRBJ1-6,CTSSTGAGAHTSPLHF,TGTACCAGCTCAACGGGGGCAGGGGCGCATACCTCACCCCTCCACTTT
few,NA,TRBV4-2,TRBJ2-7,CASSQEGESWGLSSYEQYF,TGTGCCAGCAGCCAAGAAGGGGAATCATGGGGCCTAAGCTCCTACGAGCAGTACTTC
NA,TRBD1,TRBV6-2/TRBV6-3,TRBJ1-6,CASSGAGQGTPNSPLHF,TGTGCCAGCAGTGGGGCGGGACAGGGGACTCCTAATTCACCCCTCCACTTT
few,NA,TRBV10-2,TRBJ2-2,CASSGVVAANTGELFF,TGCGCCAGCAGTGGAGTGGTAGCGGCGAACACCGGGGAGCTGTTTTTT
many,NA,TRBV30,TRBJ1-4,CAWSGTVLGEKLFF,TGTGCCTGGAGTGGGACAGTTCTAGGTGAAAAACTGTTTTTT
NA,NA,TRBV6-1,TRBJ2-7,CASSDTGFLYEQYF,TGTGCCAGCAGTGATACGGGTTTTTTATACGAGCAGTACTTC
NA,TRBD1,TRBV7-9,TRBJ2-5,CASSTRTGTGETQYF,TGTGCCAGCAGCACCCGGACAGGGACCGGAGAGACCCAGTACTTC
many,NA,TRBV5-1,TRBJ1-1,CASSLVVARLNTEAFF,TGCGCCAGCAGCTTGGTAGTTGCCAGGCTGAACACTGAAGCTTTCTTT
few,NA,TRBV14,TRBJ1-2,CASSQVSGANYGYTF,TGTGCCAGCAGCCAAGTTTCAGGGGCGAACTATGGCTACACCTTC
many,TRBD2,TRBV30,TRBJ2-1,CAWSVLAEISYNEQFF,TGTGCCTGGAGTGTACTAGCGGAAATATCCTACAATGAGCAGTTCTTC
many,NA,TRBV6-2/TRBV6-3,TRBJ2-1,CASSYSRRVSNEQFF,TGTGCCAGCAGTTACTCCCGGCGAGTCTCAAATGAGCAGTTCTTC
NA,TRBD2,TRBV7-9,TRBJ2-1,CASSAVAGVEGEQFF,TGTGCCAGCAGCGCAGTGGCGGGAGTTGAGGGTGAGCAGTTCTTC
many,NA,TRBV28,TRBJ2-7,CASSSITGSTAEQYF,TGTGCCAGCAGTTCAATTACCGGGTCGACGGCCGAGCAGTACTTC
NA,NA,TRBV11-2,TRBJ2-2,CASSPSTWRRSTGELFF,TGTGCCAGCAGCCCTTCTACTTGGCGGAGGAGCACCGGGGAGCTGTTTTTT
NA,TRBD2,TRBV6-2/TRBV6-3,TRBJ2-1,CASSYMLREGRGWEFF,TGTGCCAGCAGTTACATGTTGCGGGAGGGCCGGGGTTGGGAGTTCTTC
many,TRBD2,TRBV6-1,TRBJ2-2,CASKGLAGGAGELFF,TGTGCCAGCAAGGGACTAGCGGGAGGAGCCGGGGAGCTGTTTTTT
NA,NA,TRBV6-1,TRBJ1-1,CASMRRTSVNTEAFF,TGTGCCAGCATGAGGAGGACCTCGGTCAACACTGAAGCTTTCTTT
many,NA,TRBV29-1,TRBJ2-7,CSVGNTRDEQYF,TGCAGCGTTGGGAATACTAGGGACGAGCAGTACTTC
many,NA,TRBV30,TRBJ2-2,CAWRRGPGNTGELFF,TGTGCCTGGAGGCGGGGGCCAGGGAACACCGGGGAGCTGTTTTTT
many,TRBD1,TRBV3-1,TRBJ1-1,CASSLRQGAIKNAEAFF,TGTGCCAGCAGCTTAAGACAGGGGGCAATTAAAAACGCTGAAGCTTTCTTT
many,NA,TRBV6-5,TRBJ2-7,CASSYHGELNF,TGTGCCAGCAGTTACCACGGGGAATTGAACTTC
NA,NA,TRBV29-1,TRBJ1-2,CSVEDRGGGYGYTF,TGCAGCGTTGAAGATCGCGGGGGTGGGTATGGCTACACCTTC
few,TRBD1,TRBV7-2,TRBJ1-1,CASSLHQGAASSEAFF,TGTGCCAGCAGCTTACATCAGGGGGCGGCCTCCAGTGAAGCTTTCTTT
NA,TRBD1,TRBV5-1,TRBJ2-5,CASIGAGTDQQETQYF,TGCGCCAGCATAGGAGCCGGGACAGATCAGCAGGAGACCCAGTACTTC
many,TRBD1,TRBV3-1,TRBJ2-1,CASRLTGFNEQFF,TGTGCCAGCAGGCTGACAGGGTTCAATGAGCAGTTCTTC
many,NA,TRBV29-1,TRBJ1-1,CSVEGYRVTEAFF,TGCAGCGTTGAAGGTTACAGGGTTACTGAAGCTTTCTTT
many,NA,TRBV13,TRBJ2-7,CASSLGGVRFEQYF,TGTGCCAGCAGCTTAGGTGGGGTCCGTTTCGAGCAGTACTTC
many,TRBD1,TRBV27,TRBJ2-7,CASSLRPLRQGTYEQYF,TGTGCCAGCAGTTTACGACCCCTACGACAGGGTACCTACGAGCAGTACTTC
NA,TRBD1,TRBV19,TRBJ1-1,CASNRGLYTEAFF,TGTGCCAGTAACAGGGGGCTGTACACTGAAGCTTTCTTT
few,NA,TRBV4-1,TRBJ1-3,CASTGLDWGDTIYF,TGCGCCAGCACCGGACTCGACTGGGGGGACACCATATATTTT